This T cell receptor (beta chain) came from a study of radiotherapy plus CTLA-4 blockade in lung cancer. Study context: About 17% of enrolled patients responded objectively, and 31% had disease control.

Some clones are missing from TCRdb's copy, which holds only in-frame ones; the method was immunoSEQ multiplex PCR. The sample includes around 26,000 clones, 73% seen only once; the top ten take roughly 4%. With regard to this clone: What it binds is unknown.

Trimming shortened V by 3 bases and J by 8 bases, and 20 bases separated the two germline ends. The CDR3 has 16 residues. Germline CDR1 LNHDA, CDR2 SQIVND (reference sequence). Study-wide results and caveats: TCR clones originating in tumors grew in number in blood after radiotherapy plus ipilimumab.

The receptor comes from a human donor with non-small cell lung cancer who had stable disease on radiotherapy plus ipilimumab. The sample was peripheral blood, taken from a patient treated with radiotherapy plus ipilimumab. The chain joins TRBV19 to TRBJ2-1; possibly TRBD1 or TRBD2 for D (5 bases each). This CDR3 reads CASSIIPGATVYEQFF. The CDR3 nucleotides read TGTGCCAGTAGTATCATCCCCGGGGCAACAGTATATGAGCAGTTCTTC.